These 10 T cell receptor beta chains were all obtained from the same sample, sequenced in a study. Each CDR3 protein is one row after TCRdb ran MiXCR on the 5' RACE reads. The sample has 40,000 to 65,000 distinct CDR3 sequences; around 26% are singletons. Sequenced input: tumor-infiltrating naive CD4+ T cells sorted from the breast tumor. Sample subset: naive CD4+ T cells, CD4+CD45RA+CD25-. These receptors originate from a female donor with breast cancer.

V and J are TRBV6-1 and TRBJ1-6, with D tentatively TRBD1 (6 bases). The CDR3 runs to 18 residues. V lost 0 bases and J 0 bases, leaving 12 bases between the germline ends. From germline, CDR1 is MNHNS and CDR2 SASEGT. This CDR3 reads CASSEARRGGSYNSPLHF. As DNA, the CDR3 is TGTGCCAGCAGTGAAGCGCGGAGAGGGGGCTCCTATAATTCACCCCTCCACTTT.

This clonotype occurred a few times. CDR3 sequence reads: CASSLQPRGEGETQYF. The CDR3 DNA reads as TGCGCCAGCAGCTTGCAACCTAGAGGGGAGGGGGAGACCCAGTACTTC. V gene TRBV5-1 combines with J gene TRBJ2-5; 7 bases match TRBD2. CDR1 SGHRS and CDR2 YFSETQ come from the germline V gene. V dropped 1 base and J dropped 5; count of bases not matched to a gene: 11. The CDR3 loop spans 16 amino acids. Supplemented by reference TRBV5-1 and TRBJ2-5, the full variable domain reads KAGVTQTPRYLIKTRGQQVTLSCSPISGHRSVSWYQQTPGQGLQFLFEYFSETQRNKGNFPGRFSGRQFSNSRSEMNVSTLELGDSALYLCASSLQPRGEGETQYFGPGTRLLVL.

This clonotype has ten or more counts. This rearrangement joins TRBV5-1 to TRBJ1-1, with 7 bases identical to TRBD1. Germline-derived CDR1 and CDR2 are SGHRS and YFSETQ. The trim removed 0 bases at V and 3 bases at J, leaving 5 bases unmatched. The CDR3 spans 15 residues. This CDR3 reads CASSLADRVDTEAFF. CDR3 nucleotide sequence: TGCGCCAGCAGCTTGGCCGACAGGGTGGACACTGAAGCTTTCTTT. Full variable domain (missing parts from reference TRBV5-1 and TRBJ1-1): KAGVTQTPRYLIKTRGQQVTLSCSPISGHRSVSWYQQTPGQGLQFLFEYFSETQRNKGNFPGRFSGRQFSNSRSEMNVSTLELGDSALYLCASSLADRVDTEAFFGQGTRLTVV.

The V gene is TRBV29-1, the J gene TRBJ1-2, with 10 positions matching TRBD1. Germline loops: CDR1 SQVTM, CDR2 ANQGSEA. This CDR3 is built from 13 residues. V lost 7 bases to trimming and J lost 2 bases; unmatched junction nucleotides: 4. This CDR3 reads CSALTGGNYGYTF. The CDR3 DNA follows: TGCAGCGCCCTGACAGGGGGCAACTATGGCTACACCTTC.

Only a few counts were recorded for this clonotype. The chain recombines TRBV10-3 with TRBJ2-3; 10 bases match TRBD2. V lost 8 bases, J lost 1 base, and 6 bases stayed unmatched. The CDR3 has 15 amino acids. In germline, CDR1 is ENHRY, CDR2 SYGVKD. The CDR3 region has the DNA TGTGCCATCGGGACTAGCGAGACGCGCACAGATACGCAGTATTTT. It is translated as CAIGTSETRTDTQYF.

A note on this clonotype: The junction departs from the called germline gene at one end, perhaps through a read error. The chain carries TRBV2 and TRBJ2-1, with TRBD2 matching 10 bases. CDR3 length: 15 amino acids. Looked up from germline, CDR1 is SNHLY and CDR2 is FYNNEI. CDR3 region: CASSELAGHYNEQFF. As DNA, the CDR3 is TGTGCCAGTAGTGAACTAGCGGGACACTACAATGAGCAGTTCTTC.

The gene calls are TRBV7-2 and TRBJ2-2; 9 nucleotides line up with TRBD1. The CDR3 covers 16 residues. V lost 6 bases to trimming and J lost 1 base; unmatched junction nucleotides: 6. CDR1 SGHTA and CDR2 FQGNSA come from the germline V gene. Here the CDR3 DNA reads TGTGCCAGCAGACCTACGGACAGGGGGAACACCGGGGAGCTGTTTTTT. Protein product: CASRPTDRGNTGELFF. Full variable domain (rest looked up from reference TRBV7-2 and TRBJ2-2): GAGVSQSPSNKVTEKGKDVELRCDPISGHTALYWYRQSLGQGLEFLIYFQGNSAPDKSGLPSDRFSAERTGGSVSTLTIQRTQQEDSAVYLCASRPTDRGNTGELFFGEGSRLTVL.

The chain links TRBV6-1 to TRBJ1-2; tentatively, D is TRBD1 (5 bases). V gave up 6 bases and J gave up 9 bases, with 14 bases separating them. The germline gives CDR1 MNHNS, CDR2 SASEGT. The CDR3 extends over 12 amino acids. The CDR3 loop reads CASSPGRQCYTF. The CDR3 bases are TGTGCCAGCAGCCCGGGACGACAATGCTACACCTTC.

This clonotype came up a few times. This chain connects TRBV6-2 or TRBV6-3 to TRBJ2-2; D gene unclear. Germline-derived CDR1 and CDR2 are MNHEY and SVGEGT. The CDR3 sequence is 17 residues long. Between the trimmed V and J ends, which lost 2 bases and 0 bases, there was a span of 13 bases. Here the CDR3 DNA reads TGTGCCAGCAGTTACGCGGACCTCCGTTCGAACACCGGGGAGCTGTTTTTT. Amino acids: CASSYADLRSNTGELFF.

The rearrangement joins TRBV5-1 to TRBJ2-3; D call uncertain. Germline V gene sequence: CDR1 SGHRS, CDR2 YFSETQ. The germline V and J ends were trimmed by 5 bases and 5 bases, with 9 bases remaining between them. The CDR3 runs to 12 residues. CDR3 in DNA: TGCGCCAGCAGGACCGGTCAAGATACGCAGTATTTT. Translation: CASRTGQDTQYF.